Listed here are 24 T cell receptor beta chains from one sample, sequenced in a study of early T cells in non-severe SARS-CoV-2 infection. TCRdb fed the 5' RACE reads into MiXCR, producing one record per CDR3 protein. The sample contains 80,000 or so distinct CDR3 sequences, approximately 12% of which appear only once. The sample taken for sequencing was whole blood. These TCRs come from an adult who was a healthcare worker with PCR-confirmed SARS-CoV-2 infection or an uninfected control (not recorded which).

This clonotype was detected many times. The chain combines TRBV4-1 with TRBJ1-2, with no clear D. V lost 6 bases to trimming and J lost 1 base, with 15 bases between them. The CDR3 covers 15 residues. CDR1 and CDR2 from the germline V gene are MGHRA and YSYEKL. The CDR3 sequence: CASSSYLQDNYGYTF. The CDR3 region has the DNA TGCGCCAGCAGTTCGTACCTTCAGGATAACTATGGCTACACCTTC.

The chain links TRBV7-9 to TRBJ2-3; weak D call: TRBD1 (5 bases). The CDR3 has 16 amino acids. CDR1 and CDR2 from the germline V gene are SEHNR and FQNEAQ (reference sequence). The germline V and J ends were trimmed by 5 bases and 1 base, with 16 bases remaining between them. The DNA for the CDR3 is TGTGCCAGCAGCCCCCATCCCGCAGGGCGCACAGATACGCAGTATTTT. This gives the protein CASSPHPAGRTDTQYF. Filled out from reference TRBV7-9 and TRBJ2-3, the complete variable domain reads DTGVSQNPRHKITKRGQNVTFRCDPISEHNRLYWYRQTLGQGPEFLTYFQNEAQLEKSRLLSDRFSAERPKGSFSTLEIQRTEQGDSAMYLCASSPHPAGRTDTQYFGPGTRLTVL.

The rearrangement links TRBV7-9 to TRBJ1-2, with a possible D match to TRBD1 (6 bases). V dropped 6 bases and J dropped 4 bases, with 12 bases sitting between them. Germline values: CDR1 SEHNR, CDR2 FQNEAQ (reference sequence). This CDR3 has 13 residues. In nucleotides, the CDR3 is TGTGCCAGCAGTACAGGCAGGGGCTATGGCTACACCTTC. Translation: CASSTGRGYGYTF.

Notes on this clonotype: Sequence at one end of the junction differs from germline and may be a read error. The chain has TRBV6-2 or TRBV6-3 and TRBJ2-2; D may be TRBD2 (6 bases). CDR1 MNHEY and CDR2 SVGEGT come from the germline V gene. The CDR3 contains 13 residues. CDR3 bases: TGTGCCAGCGGGGGGACTTACACCTGGGAGCTGTTTTTT. Translated: CASGGTYTWELFF.

This clonotype was recorded at least ten times. The chain recombines TRBV9 with TRBJ2-7; 9 positions agree with TRBD2. V lost 0 bases to trimming and J lost 2 bases; unmatched junction nucleotides: 3. The length of the CDR3 is 15 residues. Germline V gene lookup returns CDR1 SGDLS and CDR2 YYNGEE. The CDR3 is CASSVGAGGPYEQYF. The CDR3 DNA is TGTGCCAGCAGCGTAGGGGCGGGAGGGCCCTACGAGCAGTACTTC.

This clonotype was seen many times. This chain connects TRBV27 to TRBJ2-3; D is ambiguous. The germline V and J ends were trimmed by 1 base and 3 bases, with 5 bases remaining between them. Per the germline V gene, CDR1 is MNHEY and CDR2 is SMNVEV (reference sequence). This CDR3 comprises 13 residues. The CDR3 bases are TGTGCCAGCAGTTTATACGGAACAGATACGCAGTATTTT. Translated: CASSLYGTDTQYF.

This clonotype was seen ten or more times. V is TRBV28 and J is TRBJ2-7; 12 nucleotides line up with TRBD2. The V gene's germline CDR1 is MDHEN and CDR2 SYDVKM. There are 15 residues in the CDR3. The ends lost 6 bases at V and 5 bases at J; junction bases unmatched: 8. CDR3: CASRLQTSGSHEQYF. The CDR3 DNA sequence: TGTGCCAGCAGACTTCAGACTAGCGGGAGCCACGAGCAGTACTTC. Variable domain in full (rest from reference TRBV28 and TRBJ2-7): DVKVTQSSRYLVKRTGEKVFLECVQDMDHENMFWYRQDPGLGLRLIYFSYDVKMKEKGDIPEGYSVSREKKERFSLILESASTNQTSMYLCASRLQTSGSHEQYFGPGTRLTVT.

V usage is TRBV11-2 and J usage is TRBJ2-7; TRBD1 matches 9 bases. V lost 3 bases and J lost 2; bases outside the gene matches: 2. The V gene's germline CDR1 is SGHAT and CDR2 FQNNGV. The CDR3 sequence is 14 residues long. The CDR3 nucleotides are TGTGCCAGCAGCTTGAACAGGGGGCCCTACGAGCAGTACTTC. It encodes CASSLNRGPYEQYF.

A word on this clonotype: Given a much more abundant clone one base away, this may be a read error. The rearrangement uses TRBV28 and TRBJ2-6; 10 nucleotides agree with TRBD2. The CDR3 loop spans 19 amino acids. In germline, CDR1 is MDHEN, CDR2 SYDVKM. The CDR3 protein is CASSPYPLAGDSGANVLAF. In DNA, the CDR3 is TGTGCCAGCAGTCCATACCCTCTAGCGGGAGACTCTGGGGCCAACGTCCTGGCTTTC.

The gene calls are TRBV7-3 and TRBJ2-1; D possibly corresponds to TRBD2 (6 bases). The CDR3 contains 15 residues. Trimming stripped 2 bases from V and 4 bases from J, with 12 bases between. CDR1 is SGHTA, CDR2 FQGTGA, per germline. CDR3 nucleotide sequence: TGTGCCAGCAGCTTATGGAGCGGGCAATACAATGAGCAGTTCTTC. This encodes CASSLWSGQYNEQFF.

This clonotype was recorded a few times. The J gene is TRBJ2-1, the V gene TRBV30; possibly TRBD2 for D (6 bases). V lost 1 base and J 7 bases, leaving 14 bases between the germline ends. The CDR3 totals 14 residues. The germline CDR1 and CDR2 sequences are GTSNPN and SVGIG (reference sequence). The CDR3, as DNA: TGTGCCTGGAGTGGGGACGGGAGTAGAAATGAGCAGTTCTTC. Its protein product is CAWSGDGSRNEQFF. Full variable domain (outside the CDR3, taken from reference TRBV30 and TRBJ2-1): SQTIHQWPATLVQPVGSPLSLECTVEGTSNPNLYWYRQAAGRGLQLLFYSVGIGQISSEVPQNLSASRPQDRQFILSSKKLLLSDSGFYLCAWSGDGSRNEQFFGPGTRLTVL.

This CDR3 reads CASSLGTSGLDEQYF. CDR3 coding DNA: TGTGCCAGCTCGCTCGGGACTAGCGGACTTGACGAGCAGTACTTC. The chain recombines TRBV18 with TRBJ2-7; 11 bases map to TRBD2. Trimming took 6 bases from V and 5 from J; bases not matched to a gene: 9. The CDR3 is 15 amino acids. CDR1 and CDR2 from the germline V gene are KGHSH and LQKENI.

This clonotype was seen ten or more times. The rearrangement links TRBV7-3 to TRBJ1-1, with D maybe TRBD1 (5 bases). The CDR3 length is 13 residues. Germline V lookup: CDR1 SGHTA, CDR2 FQGTGA. The germline V and J ends were trimmed by 5 bases and 6 bases, with 13 bases remaining between them. Here the CDR3 DNA reads TGTGCCAGCAGCCTCCTGCAGGGATCTGAAGCTTTCTTT. Residues: CASSLLQGSEAFF.

This clonotype was counted ten times or more. This sequence joins TRBV7-2 and TRBJ2-3; 7 bases are shared with TRBD1. CDR3 length equals 14 residues. V was clipped by 3 bases and J by 6 bases; unmatched bases: 6. CDR1 is SGHTA and CDR2 is FQGNSA in the germline V gene. The CDR3 spells CASSLGQPGDTQYF. The CDR3 bases are TGTGCCAGCAGCTTGGGACAGCCGGGCGATACGCAGTATTTT.

This clonotype was seen ten or more times. The chain joins TRBV19 to TRBJ1-4; 9 nucleotides match TRBD1. Germline CDR1 reads LNHDA; CDR2 reads SQIVND (reference sequence). Losses at the gene ends were 5 bases for V and 7 bases for J; bases not matched to a gene: 11. The CDR3 contains 16 residues. The CDR3 sequence: CASSPRTGEVSEKLFF. The DNA for the CDR3 is TGTGCCAGTAGTCCCCGGACAGGGGAAGTTTCTGAAAAACTGTTTTTT.

The chain combines TRBV29-1 with TRBJ2-3, with 9 bases aligning to TRBD2. The CDR3 has 15 residues. Germline V CDR1 and CDR2: SQVTM, ANQGSEA. V trimming: 7 bases; J trimming: 2 bases; junction bases outside the gene matches: 10. DNA for the CDR3: TGCAGCGGGGAACTAGCGGGTCTAAACACAGATACGCAGTATTTT. Amino acid sequence: CSGELAGLNTDTQYF.

The CDR3 is CASSPKGPYQGYTF. For the CDR3, the DNA is TGTGCCAGCAGTCCGAAGGGTCCGTACCAAGGCTACACCTTC. This chain uses TRBV6-1 with TRBJ1-2; the D is unclear. Germline assignment: CDR1 MNHNS and CDR2 SASEGT. CDR3 size: 14 residues. Deletions cut 5 bases from V and 8 bases from J, with 18 bases between.

This clonotype showed up many times. J is TRBJ2-5 and V is TRBV24-1; D is ambiguous. V was pared by 8 bases and J by 1 base, with 10 bases between. The CDR3 consists of 13 residues. The germline gives CDR1 KGHDR, CDR2 SFDVKD. The CDR3 here is CATKGAVQETQYF. CDR3 DNA sequence: TGTGCCACCAAGGGTGCAGTCCAAGAGACCCAGTACTTC.

This clonotype was counted many times. This chain uses TRBV27 with TRBJ2-1, with 7 bases that match TRBD2. The length of the CDR3 is 17 residues. Germline V gives CDR1 MNHEY, CDR2 SMNVEV (reference sequence). V lost 6 bases, J lost 2 bases, and 13 bases stayed unmatched. The CDR3 region is CASRRGPSGTPYNEQFF. CDR3 DNA sequence: TGTGCCAGCAGACGAGGCCCAAGCGGGACCCCCTACAATGAGCAGTTCTTC.

This sequence joins TRBV20-1 and TRBJ2-7; D is perhaps TRBD1 or TRBD2 (5 bases each). V shed 8 bases and J shed 4 bases, with 15 bases lying between them. From germline, CDR1 is DFQATT and CDR2 SNEGSKA (reference sequence). The CDR3 is 12 residues long. In DNA form, the CDR3 reads TGCAGTCGCCGGGGCGAAGGGTACGAGCAGTACTTC. This translates into CSRRGEGYEQYF.

The V and J genes are TRBV27 and TRBJ1-2; 8 bases match TRBD1. J gave up 4 bases and V 4 bases, and 2 bases lay outside the gene matches. There are 13 residues in the CDR3. In germline, CDR1 is MNHEY, CDR2 SMNVEV (reference sequence). The CDR3 coding sequence is TGTGCCAGCAGTTGGACAGGGAGCTATGGCTACACCTTC. Residues: CASSWTGSYGYTF.

This clonotype occurred a few times. This sequence joins TRBV11-2 and TRBJ2-3, with 8 bases identical to TRBD2. The V gene's germline CDR1 is SGHAT and CDR2 FQNNGV. Germline trimming cut 1 base from V and 5 bases from J; bases unmatched to any gene: 8. This CDR3 is 16 amino acids long. Here the CDR3 reads CASSLGTSWRVDTQYF. The DNA of the CDR3 is TGTGCCAGCAGCTTAGGGACTAGCTGGAGAGTAGATACGCAGTATTTT.

The CDR3 DNA sequence: TGTGCCAGCAGCCAAATGGGGGGAGACACTGAAGCTTTCTTT. It codes for CASSQMGGDTEAFF. The chain carries TRBV3-1 and TRBJ1-1, with D perhaps matching TRBD1 (5 bases). In germline, CDR1 is LGHDT, CDR2 YNNKEL (reference sequence). The V and J ends lost 2 bases and 3 bases respectively, with 10 bases between them. The CDR3 has 14 amino acids. The complete variable domain, with remaining parts taken from reference TRBV3-1 and TRBJ1-1, reads DTAVSQTPKYLVTQMGNDKSIKCEQNLGHDTMYWYKQDSKKFLKIMFSYNNKELIINETVPNRFSPKSPDKAHLNLHINSLELGDSAVYFCASSQMGGDTEAFFGQGTRLTVV.

In its sample, this clonotype was seen many times. The genes are TRBV24-1 and TRBJ2-7; 8 positions match TRBD1. The CDR3 contains 14 residues. Germline values: CDR1 KGHDR, CDR2 SFDVKD. Losses at the gene ends were 4 bases for V and 3 bases for J; bases not matched to a gene: 4. The CDR3 protein is CATSDTGTGYEQYF. The CDR3 DNA reads TGTGCCACCAGTGACACCGGGACAGGCTACGAGCAGTACTTC.